This T cell receptor (beta chain) was documented in a study of control samples from healthy donors and cancer patients. V lost 10 bases to trimming and J lost 6 bases, with 18 bases between them. Germline V gene lookup returns CDR1 LNHDA and CDR2 SQIVND (reference sequence). The CDR3 runs to 13 residues. Profiled with immunoSEQ multiplex PCR; TCRdb holds only in-frame clones, not every one. There are 170,000 or so clones in the sample; just under 95% occur only once, and roughly 1.5% lies in the top ten. The specimen was blood. The genes are TRBV19 and TRBJ1-1; D might be TRBD1 (6 bases). This sequence was found in a man aged 18 to 29 in good health. In DNA form, the CDR3 reads TGTGCCACTGTTCCGACAGGAGGGTCTGAAGCTTTCTTT. The encoded protein is CATVPTGGSEAFF.